The following is a T cell receptor (beta chain) sequence with its context. Its antigen remains unknown. The data belong to a study of T cells after yellow fever vaccination. This CDR3 is 17 amino acids long. With V trimmed by 4 bases and J by 0 bases, 10 bases remained unmatched. The germline V gene encodes CDR1 SGDLS and CDR2 YYNGEE. Findings of the study overall: FACS-sorted repertoires could contain abundant clonotypes contaminating from the bulk population. The study re-detected most primary-vaccination clones after the booster (approximately 97% CD4, roughly 85% CD8). Peak timing came faster in the weaker secondary response, day 5 versus 15.

Generation of TCR cDNA used 5'RACE template switching (which added a universal primer site and UMIs). Each CDR3 protein gets one entry after TCRdb re-called the 5' RACE reads with MiXCR. Here the sample spans 450,000 to 650,000 distinct CDR3 sequences, about 13% being singletons. This receptor was obtained from a man in his thirties or forties who received the YFV17D yellow fever vaccine. The sequences come from PBMCs, collected on the day of the yellow fever booster vaccination. V and J are TRBV9 and TRBJ2-5; 9 bases are a match to TRBD1. The CDR3 DNA sequence: TGTGCCAGCAGCCGCCGCCCGGGACAGGGATACCAAGAGACCCAGTACTTC. Translated, it gives CASSRRPGQGYQETQYF.